This TCR beta chain is drawn from a study of a mutant IDH1 vaccine in newly diagnosed glioma. Turning to the study itself: Commencement of vaccination occurred 4-6 weeks following radiotherapy alone, or concurrently with temozolomide cycles. General study findings and limits: Pseudoprogression seemingly bore no relation to changes in top peripheral T cell clonotypes.

Concerning this clone itself: Antigen: not known.

This table comes from immunoSEQ multiplex PCR, and its TCRdb copy is limited to in-frame clones, with some not included. The data show over 75,000 clones, roughly 77% seen once. Documented time point: week 47, end of study. Topical imiquimod was applied with each vaccine dose, which held 300 ug of mutant IDH1 20-mer peptide. Germline V lookup: CDR1 LNHNV, CDR2 YYDKDF (reference sequence). This CDR3 comprises 13 residues. Trimming shortened V by 1 base and J by 3 bases, and 6 bases separated the two germline ends. The sample here was PBMCs, taken from a glioma patient whose treatment included an IDH1 peptide vaccine. The source is a man between 35 and 55 years old with glioma. The chain employs TRBV15 and TRBJ2-5; D uncertain. The CDR3 DNA follows: TGTGCCACCAGCAGAGGCCCAAAAGAGACCCAGTACTTC. It is translated as CATSRGPKETQYF.